Below, one T cell receptor beta chain is given with its context. The method was immunoSEQ multiplex PCR; TCRdb's version includes in-frame clones alone and lacks a portion of them. The sample holds about 110,000 clones, about 89% seen once. The V gene's germline CDR1 is GTSNPN and CDR2 SVGIG (reference sequence). V lost 5 bases and J lost 3, with 17 bases in between. CDR3 length equals 15 residues. These data are taken from a study of control samples from healthy donors and cancer patients. The gene calls are TRBV30 and TRBJ1-3, with D perhaps TRBD1 (5 bases). The receptor was derived from a woman in her forties or fifties in good health. The sample comprised blood. CDR3 coding DNA: TGTGCCTGGGATGAGGGGCTTCTTAGTGGAAACACCATATATTTT. It is translated as CAWDEGLLSGNTIYF.